This T cell receptor beta chain appears in the sequencing data of a study of cytomegalovirus exposure and HLA in healthy donors. The CDR3 totals 12 residues. Trimming took 9 bases from V and 14 from J; bases not matched to a gene: 11. CDR1 is SGHVS, CDR2 FNYEAQ, per germline. Clones were read by immunoSEQ multiplex PCR, and TCRdb kept only the in-frame ones, dropping some. The table shows around 93,000 clones, with about 85% occurring only once. The sequence was obtained from a man aged 18 to 30 in good health and CMV-seropositive. The J gene is TRBJ2-5, the V gene TRBV7-6; 11 bases are a match to TRBD2. Sequenced sample: PBMCs. The CDR3 DNA is TGTGCCAGTCAGGGGCTAGCGGGAGGTCGTTACTTC. Residues: CASQGLAGGRYF.